Each of the 8 T cell receptor beta chains below was sequenced from the same sample in a study of T cell responses to AZD1222 COVID-19 vaccine. Sequencing was performed with immunoSEQ multiplex PCR; in TCRdb, only in-frame clones are kept and a portion is missing. The table has about 97,000 clones, over 75% seen once. This specimen consisted of peripheral blood, obtained 28 days after the second AZD1222 dose. Every receptor here comes from an adult who received the AZD1222 COVID-19 vaccine.

This clone was recorded a few times. The chain is built from TRBV19 and TRBJ2-2; perhaps TRBD1 as D (5 bases). V was trimmed by 6 bases and J by 4 bases, leaving 15 bases between them. The CDR3 has 15 amino acids. The germline gives CDR1 LNHDA, CDR2 SQIVND (reference sequence). The CDR3 reads CASSPGHPGTGELFF. The CDR3 nucleotides are TGTGCCAGTAGCCCAGGACATCCGGGCACCGGGGAGCTGTTTTTT.

As DNA, the CDR3 is TGTGCCAGCAGTGAACCGTTCGGAGGGTACAATCAGCCCCAGCATTTT. It specifies CASSEPFGGYNQPQHF. J is TRBJ1-5 and V is TRBV6-1, with no clear D. Deletions cut 2 bases from V and 3 bases from J, with 14 bases between. This CDR3 spans 16 amino acids. Germline CDR1 is MNHNS and CDR2 is SASEGT.

The chain employs TRBV28 and TRBJ2-1, with 9 bases fitting TRBD2. The trim removed 7 bases at V and 7 bases at J, leaving 8 bases unmatched. In germline, CDR1 is MDHEN, CDR2 SYDVKM. This CDR3 has 14 residues. The CDR3, as DNA: TGTGCCAGCAAACTTAGCGGGAGAAGGAATGAGCAGTTCTTC. Translated: CASKLSGRRNEQFF. Full variable domain (remainder filled in from reference TRBV28 and TRBJ2-1): DVKVTQSSRYLVKRTGEKVFLECVQDMDHENMFWYRQDPGLGLRLIYFSYDVKMKEKGDIPEGYSVSREKKERFSLILESASTNQTSMYLCASKLSGRRNEQFFGPGTRLTVL.

The chain recombines TRBV27 with TRBJ2-5; weak D call: TRBD2 (5 bases). The V and J ends lost 2 bases and 4 bases respectively, with 8 bases between them. Germline V gives CDR1 MNHEY, CDR2 SMNVEV (reference sequence). The CDR3 has 13 amino acids. CDR3 DNA sequence: TGTGCCAGCAGTTTAAATCGGGGAGAGACCCAGTACTTC. Residues: CASSLNRGETQYF.

This CDR3 is CASSSNRYEQYF. The DNA for the CDR3 is TGTGCCAGCAGTTCTAATAGGTACGAGCAGTACTTC. J is TRBJ2-7 and V is TRBV27; D unclear. V was clipped by 4 bases and J by 4 bases, with 8 bases between them. The CDR3 sequence is 12 residues long. Germline assignment: CDR1 MNHEY and CDR2 SMNVEV (reference sequence).

V usage is TRBV29-1 and J usage is TRBJ1-2, with D possibly TRBD1 on 6 matching bases. The CDR3 is made up of 13 amino acids. V lost 1 base to trimming and J lost 8 bases, with 14 bases between them. Germline V gene data show CDR1 as SQVTM and CDR2 as ANQGSEA. The DNA for the CDR3 is TGCAGCGTTGAAGTGGGGGGCTTGGGAGGCTACACCTTC. Amino acids: CSVEVGGLGGYTF.

The chain combines TRBV7-2 with TRBJ2-7; 9 bases fit TRBD2. The CDR3 runs 15 residues. V shed 5 bases, J shed 6 bases, and the junction held 11 bases outside the gene matches. The V gene's germline CDR1 is SGHTA and CDR2 FQGNSA. As DNA, the CDR3 is TGTGCCAGCAGCCCCAGGACGCTAGCGGGAACCGAGCAGTACTTC. It specifies CASSPRTLAGTEQYF.

The CDR3 bases are TGTGCCAGCAGGTCTCTTGACTTCTATGGCTACACCTTC. The encoded protein is CASRSLDFYGYTF. This chain connects TRBV28 to TRBJ1-2; D is uncertain. The CDR3 covers 13 residues. V lost 6 bases and J 4 bases, leaving 12 bases between the germline ends. Per the germline V gene, CDR1 is MDHEN and CDR2 is SYDVKM.